This T cell receptor beta chain came from a study of graft-versus-host responses after intestinal transplantation (dated by TCRdb to about 2021). Regarding the complete study: The transplants that recipients got were multivisceral, liver-intestinal, or isolated intestinal. All recipients received anti-thymocyte globulin induction followed by maintenance tacrolimus and steroids for around three years. Bulk TCR-beta CDR3 sequencing was used to track graft-versus-host and host-versus-graft alloreactive T cell clones in the graft, circulation and bone marrow after intestinal transplantation. Alloreactive clones were identified by sequencing pre-transplant mixed lymphocyte reaction products and comparing them with unstimulated pre-transplant donor and recipient T cells. The cohort enrolled 24 intestinal transplant recipients, one of whom was a retransplant, and a few patients without pretransplant specimens were excluded. Donor T cell macrochimerism was defined as a peak of at least 4% donor T cells among recipient peripheral blood mononuclear cells. Instead of going to the commercial service, samples from a few later patients were sequenced in-house on an Illumina MiSeq and processed with MiXCR. Beyond this particular receptor, the publication reports: GvH clones were found in recipient bone marrow, and some of the GvH clones appeared earlier in ileal mucosa or blood, which is consistent with an intestinal mucosal origin. The relatively low number and heterogeneity of intestinal transplant patients limited the conclusions. In patients with donor T cell macrochimerism, the allografts had high GvH to HvG T cell clonal ratios. Early after transplant, peak levels of circulating GvH clones were found to be associated with declines in HvG clones.

Receptor libraries were prepared by the immunoSEQ multiplex PCR assay. For most patients, genomic DNA was isolated with the Qiagen DNeasy Blood and Tissue Kit and shipped frozen to Adaptive Biotechnologies for TCR sequencing. Adaptive Biotechnologies carried out high-throughput TCR-beta CDR3 sequencing of genomic DNA for most patients. The original pipeline was this. Adaptive's ImmunoSEQ software was the source of the TCR sequencing data for 18 patients, while three other patients were processed with MiXCR and VDJtools. To correct CD4 versus CD8 sorting errors, sequences present in both subsets at a frequency ratio below 5:1 were removed. CDR3 nucleotide sequences shared between donor and recipient were removed because their origin could not be assigned. To count as alloreactive, a clone needed at least 2-fold expansion over unstimulated cells and a minimum CFSE-low frequency of 0.002% (template counts) or 0.001% (read counts). Clones were considered mappable if detected in sequenced pre-transplant spleen, lymph node, or MLR CFSE-low populations of the donor or recipient. Cumulative frequency of alloreactive clones was calculated as a percentage of all sequences weighted by copy number. This is the immuneACCESS table as TCRdb keeps it, with only in-frame sequences that have V and J called. A part of the clones is gone; compared with another copy, unresolved V genes explain less than half, and the rest is unexplained. That table gives V, J and clone size, and the DNA gave D and trimming. For this sample there are 8,000 to 11,000 clones; approximately 30% appear just once. Over 4.5% of the sample is taken by the ten largest.

To note about this clone: Per-base quality was not reported, and no clone a single base away is much larger than it.

Per the publication, the time point label means: cells obtained before transplantation from donor or recipient. Mixed lymphocyte reactions plated about 200,000 CFSE-labeled pre-transplant responders with about 200,000 irradiated violet-dye-labeled stimulators and were cultured for approximately six days. After the mixed lymphocyte reaction, proliferating CD3+CD4+CFSE-low and CD3+CD8+CFSE-low responder cells were FACS-sorted on a BD Influx sorter. V is trimmed back by 1 base and J by 6 bases, and the junction contains 9 bases that no gene match accounts for. CDR1 SQVTM and CDR2 ANQGSEA are derived from the germline V gene. The CDR3 measures 14 amino acids from cysteine to phenylalanine. The sequence is cut down to CDR3 DNA, 42 bases in frame from base 1.

Material: alloreactive CD4+ T cells from a mixed lymphocyte reaction culture, obtained before transplantation. This specimen's cell subset or site label, interpreted: CFSE-low proliferating T cells sorted from roughly 6-day pre-transplant mixed lymphocyte reaction (GvH or HvG direction). This TCR was sampled from a human patient who was an organ donor for intestinal transplantation. The rearrangement combines TRBV29-1 with TRBJ2-7; 7 central bases correspond to TRBD2. The nucleotide sequence is given as TGCAGCGTTGAAGGTTTCGGGGGGTCGGTCGAGCAGTACTTC. Translation gives CSVEGFGGSVEQYF.